At least ten counts were recorded for the clone carrying this TCR beta chain. The antigen is not known. This CDR3 is built from 13 residues. The V and J ends lost 4 bases and 9 bases respectively, with 13 bases between them. Germline V gene lookup returns CDR1 SGHTA and CDR2 FQGTGA. Study findings and constraints: Tumor memory CD4+ T cell TCR gene usage clustered with blood and lymph node memory CD4+ cells and lymph node naive CD4+ cells.

Tregs were sorted as CD4+CD25+CD127-/low cells. Full-length variable regions came from constant-region reverse primers plus semi-nested Nested Universal Primer A PCR. MiXCR, run by TCRdb on the 5' RACE reads, gives a single entry per CDR3 protein. The data contain roughly 42,000 distinct CDR3 sequences, around 20% of them singletons. The receptor's source is a female donor with breast cancer. Sequenced: Tregs sorted from blood. The chain combines TRBV7-3 with TRBJ2-1; D perhaps matches TRBD2 (6 bases). In nucleotides, the CDR3 is TGTGCCAGCAGCTCGGAAGACGGGGGTGAGCAGTTCTTC. Protein sequence: CASSSEDGGEQFF.